This T cell receptor beta chain was obtained from a study of human T cells and chemical hapten exposure. Study summary: After 6 days, upper back 0.01% DPC patch tests were scored.

Sample time point: patch test 2, 6 weeks after DPC sensitization. The treatment denotes: therapeutic diphenylcyclopropenone sensitization with weekly scalp DPC. TCRdb re-called the RACE reads through MiXCR, storing one row per CDR3 protein. The sample records some 81,000 distinct CDR3 sequences, 11% being singletons. V was cut by 3 bases and J by 3 bases, with 5 bases left in between. This CDR3 spans 13 amino acids. CDR1 is KGHSH, CDR2 LQKENI, per germline. This chain joins TRBV18 and TRBJ2-2; D is undetermined. This receptor was identified in a young man with alopecia areata. Some clones in this sample may be carry-over from other donors' samples. The starting material was whole blood, obtained in connection with sensitization to the hapten diphenylcyclopropenone (DPC). CDR3 loop: CASSPWDTGELFF. In DNA, the CDR3 is TGTGCCAGCTCACCGTGGGACACCGGGGAGCTGTTTTTT.